These T cell receptor beta chains were read from a single sample in a study of T cells in Graves' hyperthyroidism and ophthalmopathy. TCRdb fed the multiplex PCR reads into MiXCR, producing one record per CDR3 protein. This sample has 500,000 to 650,000 distinct CDR3 sequences, with 14% found just once. Sequenced input: blood. The receptors derive from a woman aged 45-65 years with Graves' ophthalmopathy. Both conserved end residues are part of each CDR3. Fields, in order: V gene, clone size, D gene, J gene, CDR3 DNA, CDR3 protein. The D gene is left open where the match is weak. Not every row has a clone size; where given, it reads once, few, many or a size class.

TRBV7-3	NA	TRBD2	TRBJ2-3	TGTGCCAGCAGCGTCGAGGCTACGAGCGGGAGGGATACGCAGTATTTT	CASSVEATSGRDTQYF
TRBV10-3	many	TRBD1	TRBJ2-7	TGTGCCATCAGGATGGGACAGGGAAGCGAGCAGTACTTC	CAIRMGQGSEQYF
TRBV11-3	many	TRBD2	TRBJ2-1	TGTGCCAGCAGCGCATTAGCGGGAGGGTCCTACAATGAGCAGTTCTTC	CASSALAGGSYNEQFF
TRBV12-3/TRBV12-4	many	TRBD2	TRBJ2-5	TGTGCCAGCAGTTTACCGGGAGGGGAGGAGACCCAGTACTTC	CASSLPGGEETQYF
TRBV7-8	many	TRBD1	TRBJ2-1	TGTGCCAGCAGCTTAGCCGGGACAGGGACGCGTAATGAGCAGTTCTTC	CASSLAGTGTRNEQFF
TRBV28	many	NA	TRBJ1-1	TGTGCCAGCAAATTGTCCGTTGAAGCTTTCTTT	CASKLSVEAFF
TRBV2	NA	TRBD2	TRBJ2-7	TGTGCCACCACCCCTAGCGGGAGTCTATACGAGCAGTACTTC	CATTPSGSLYEQYF
TRBV7-9	many	NA	TRBJ2-1	TGTGCCAGCAGCCCAGTTACGGGTGATGAGCAGTTCTTC	CASSPVTGDEQFF
TRBV6-5	few	TRBD2	TRBJ2-1	TGTGCCAGCAGTTTCCCCGGGACTAGCGGGAGGGGGAACAATGAGCAGTTCTTC	CASSFPGTSGRGNNEQFF
TRBV7-9	many	NA	TRBJ2-1	TGTGCCAGCAGCTTTTCAGTTACAGAGACCTCGAAGGTTAGCGAGTTCTTC	CASSFSVTETSKVSEFF
TRBV7-2	many	TRBD1	TRBJ1-2	TGTGCCAGCAGCTTATCCGTGACAGGGGCCTATGGCTACACCTTC	CASSLSVTGAYGYTF
TRBV16	few	NA	TRBJ2-7	TGTGCCAGCAGCCAAACCATTACAGGGATCTACGAGCAGTACTTC	CASSQTITGIYEQYF
TRBV7-9	many	NA	TRBJ1-1	TGTGCCAGCAGCTTTTCGGACAGACCGAACACTGAAGCTTTCTTT	CASSFSDRPNTEAFF
TRBV6-1	many	TRBD2	TRBJ2-7	TGTGCCACCCTAGCGGGTTCTACCTACGAGCAGTACTTC	CATLAGSTYEQYF
TRBV3-1	many	TRBD2	TRBJ2-7	TGTGCCAGCAGCCCACGGCCGGGACTAGTCTACGAGCAGTACTTC	CASSPRPGLVYEQYF
TRBV5-8	few	TRBD1	TRBJ2-4	TGTGCCAGCAGCCCGGGACAGGGGGTGGACATTCAGTACTTC	CASSPGQGVDIQYF
TRBV18	many	TRBD1	TRBJ2-1	TGTGCCAGCTCACCGGGGACAGTAGTAAATGAGCAGTTCTTC	CASSPGTVVNEQFF
TRBV10-3	once	TRBD2	TRBJ2-7	TGTGCCATCAGGACGGGGGGGGTTCTTGACGAGCAGTACTTC	CAIRTGGVLDEQYF
TRBV12-3/TRBV12-4	few	NA	TRBJ2-4	TGTGCCAGCAGTTTAGGGGGAGTCAAAAACATTCAGTACTTC	CASSLGGVKNIQYF
TRBV7-2	NA	NA	TRBJ1-1	TGTGCCAGCAGCTTAGTTGGGACTAGGAGGAGCACTGAAGCTTTCTTT	CASSLVGTRRSTEAFF
TRBV19	few	NA	TRBJ2-7	TGTGCCAGTAAGGAGGGACAGAGCTACGAGCAGTACTTC	CASKEGQSYEQYF
TRBV30	many	NA	TRBJ1-5	TGTGCCTGGGGAACCAGGGGAAATCAGCCCCAGCATTTT	CAWGTRGNQPQHF
TRBV7-2	many	NA	TRBJ2-3	TGTGCCAGCAGCTTAGAATGGGAAGATACGCAGTATTTT	CASSLEWEDTQYF
TRBV7-3	many	NA	TRBJ2-3	TGTGCCAGCAGCTTAGACACGGCTTCCCCAGATACGCAGTATTTT	CASSLDTASPDTQYF
TRBV12-3/TRBV12-4	few	NA	TRBJ1-1	TGTGCCGGCAGCCGCACGTCCACGGGCACTGAAGCTTTCTTT	CAGSRTSTGTEAFF
TRBV5-1	many	NA	TRBJ2-7	TGCGCCAGCAGCTGGGTATCGGCCTCCAGGGAGCAGTACTTC	CASSWVSASREQYF
TRBV20-1	NA	NA	TRBJ1-5	TGCAGTGCTAGTGAAGGAGATCAGCCCCAGCATTTT	CSASEGDQPQHF
TRBV6-2/TRBV6-3	NA	TRBD1	TRBJ2-6	TGTGCCAGCAGTTACACGGGACAGGGTATGGCTGGGGCCAACGTCCTGACTTTC	CASSYTGQGMAGANVLTF